This T cell receptor beta chain was captured in a study of shared clonotypes between healthy human individuals. Clones were read by immunoSEQ multiplex PCR, and TCRdb kept only the in-frame ones, dropping some. The sample lists about 2 million clones; around 96% were seen once. Only a few counts were recorded for this clone. The sample carries other DNA sequences with the same CDR3. The CDR3 consists of 12 residues. Trimming removed 2 bases at V and 1 base at J, with 3 bases between. CDR1 is SEHNR, CDR2 FQNEAQ, per germline (reference sequence). Naive CD8 cells lacked CD45RO and underwent positive selection for CCR7, leaving out terminally differentiated effector memory CD45RA+ cells.

This sequence was found in a man between 18 and 29 years old in good health. The chain links TRBV7-9 to TRBJ2-7; D is unclear. The specimen sequenced was naive CD8+ T cells sorted from blood. CDR3 residues: CASSLKSYEQYF. CDR3 DNA: TGTGCCAGCAGCTTAAAATCCTACGAGCAGTACTTC.